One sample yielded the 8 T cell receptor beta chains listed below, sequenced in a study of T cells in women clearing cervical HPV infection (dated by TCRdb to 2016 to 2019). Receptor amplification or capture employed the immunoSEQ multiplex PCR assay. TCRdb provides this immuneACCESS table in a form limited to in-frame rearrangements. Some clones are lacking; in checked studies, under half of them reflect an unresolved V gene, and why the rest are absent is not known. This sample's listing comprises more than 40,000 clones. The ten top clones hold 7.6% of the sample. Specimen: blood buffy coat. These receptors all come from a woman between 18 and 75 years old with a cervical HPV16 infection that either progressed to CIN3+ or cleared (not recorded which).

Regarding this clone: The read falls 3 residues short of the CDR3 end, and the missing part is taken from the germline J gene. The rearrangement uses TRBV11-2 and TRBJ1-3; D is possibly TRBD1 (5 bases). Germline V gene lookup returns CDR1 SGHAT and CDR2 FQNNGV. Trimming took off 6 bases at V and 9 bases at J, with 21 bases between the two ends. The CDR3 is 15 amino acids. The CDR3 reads CASRTFGTWVGTIYF. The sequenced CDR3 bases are TGTGCCAGCAGGACGTTCGGGACTTGGGTCGGCACC.

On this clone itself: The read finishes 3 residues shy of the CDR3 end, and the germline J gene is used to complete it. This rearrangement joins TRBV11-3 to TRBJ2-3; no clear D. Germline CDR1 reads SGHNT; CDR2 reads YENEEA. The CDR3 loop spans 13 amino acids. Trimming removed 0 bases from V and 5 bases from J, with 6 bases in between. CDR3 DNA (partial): TGTGCCAGCAGCTTAGAAGGTGGAGATACG. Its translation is CASSLEGGDT. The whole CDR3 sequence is CASSLEGGDTQYF.

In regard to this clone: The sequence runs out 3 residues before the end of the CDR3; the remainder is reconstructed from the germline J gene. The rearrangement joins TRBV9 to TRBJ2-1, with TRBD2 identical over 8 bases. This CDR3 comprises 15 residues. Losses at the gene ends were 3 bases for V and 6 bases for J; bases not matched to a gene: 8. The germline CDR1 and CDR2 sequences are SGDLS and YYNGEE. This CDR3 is CASSASGSPPNEQFF. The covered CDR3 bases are TGTGCCAGCAGCGCCAGCGGGAGTCCCCCCAATGAG.

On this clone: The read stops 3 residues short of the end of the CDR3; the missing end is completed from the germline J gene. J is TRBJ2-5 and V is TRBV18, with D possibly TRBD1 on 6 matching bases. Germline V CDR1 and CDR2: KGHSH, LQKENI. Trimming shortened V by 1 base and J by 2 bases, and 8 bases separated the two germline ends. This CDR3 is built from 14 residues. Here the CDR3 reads CASSPRTDQETQYF. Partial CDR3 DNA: TGTGCCAGCTCACCACGGACAGATCAAGAGACC.

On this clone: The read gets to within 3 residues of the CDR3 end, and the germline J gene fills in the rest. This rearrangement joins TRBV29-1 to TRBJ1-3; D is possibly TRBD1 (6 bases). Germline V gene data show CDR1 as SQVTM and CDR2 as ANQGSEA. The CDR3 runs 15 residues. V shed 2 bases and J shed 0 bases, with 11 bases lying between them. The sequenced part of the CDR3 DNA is TGCAGCGTTGAACGGACAGCTCTCTCTGGAAACACC. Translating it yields CSVERTALSGNT. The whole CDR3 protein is CSVERTALSGNTIYF.

CDR3 bases read: TGCAGTGCTTCGTATAGCGGGAGGCAAGAGACC. It yields the protein CSASYSGRQET. The entire CDR3 reads CSASYSGRQETQYF. V gene TRBV20-1 combines with J gene TRBJ2-5, with TRBD2 matching over 10 bases. The read ends 3 residues early relative to the CDR3; the germline J gene fills the gap. Per germline, CDR1 DFQATT and CDR2 SNEGSKA (reference sequence). CDR3 length: 14 residues. Trimming cost V 5 bases and J 2 bases; bases outside gene matches: 5.

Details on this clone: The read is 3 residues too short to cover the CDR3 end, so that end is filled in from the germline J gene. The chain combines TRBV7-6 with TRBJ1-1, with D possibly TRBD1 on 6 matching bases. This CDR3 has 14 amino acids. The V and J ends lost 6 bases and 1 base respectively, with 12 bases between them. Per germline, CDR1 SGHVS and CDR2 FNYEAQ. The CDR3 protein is CASSWTEGNTEAFF. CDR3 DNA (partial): TGTGCCAGCAGTTGGACAGAGGGGAACACTGAA.

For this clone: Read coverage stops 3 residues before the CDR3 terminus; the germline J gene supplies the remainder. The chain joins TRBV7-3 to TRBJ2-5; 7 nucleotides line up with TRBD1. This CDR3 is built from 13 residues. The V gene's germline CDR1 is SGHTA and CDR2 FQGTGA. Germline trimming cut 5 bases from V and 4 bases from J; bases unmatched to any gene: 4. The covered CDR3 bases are TGTGCCAGCAGCCCACAGGGGAGAGAGACC. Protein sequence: CASSPQGRET. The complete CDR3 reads CASSPQGRETQYF.